This TCR beta chain was obtained from a study of neurological immune-mediated disorders. Per germline, CDR1 SGDLS and CDR2 YYNGEE. V lost 4 bases and J lost 5; bases outside the gene matches: 7. This CDR3 is 15 amino acids long. The cDNA came from 5'RACE with 10-nucleotide random UMIs. Every sequencing run generated over 190 million TCR-beta sequences from 15-18 subjects. One entry per CDR3 protein, called by TCRdb with MiXCR from the 5' RACE reads. This table holds tens of thousands of distinct CDR3 sequences, 13% found once. Time point here: longitudinal time-point 2. PBMCs stored at -80 C, numbering 2 million, were the origin of the unsorted libraries.

The chain uses TRBV9 and TRBJ1-4; 8 bases fit TRBD1. The receptor comes from a woman aged 40 to 50 in good health. Sample: PBMCs. The CDR3, as DNA: TGTGCCAGCAGCCAGTGGACAGGGAGAAATGAAAAACTGTTTTTT. Translation gives CASSQWTGRNEKLFF. The entire variable domain, with the rest obtained from reference TRBV9 and TRBJ1-4, is as follows: DSGVTQTPKHLITATGQRVTLRCSPRSGDLSVYWYQQSLDQGLQFLIQYYNGEERAKGNILERFSAQQFPDLHSELNLSSLELGDSALYFCASSQWTGRNEKLFFGSGTQLSVL.